The 11 T cell receptor beta chains below were found in one sample sequenced in a study of regulatory T cells in long-lasting Graves disease. Researchers made TCR beta libraries by using iRepertoire HTBI primers and running Arm-PCR on CDR3 regions. Each CDR3 protein gets one entry after TCRdb re-called the multiplex PCR reads with MiXCR. The sample carries some 600,000 distinct CDR3 sequences, about 15% recorded once. Time point in this sample: newly diagnosed GD, antithyroid drugs for less than 3 months. PBMC-extracted RNA yielded the TCR library. The same data also contributed to another study, on T cells in Graves' hyperthyroidism and ophthalmopathy.

Specimen: peripheral blood mononuclear cells (PBMCs), collected at new diagnosis, from a patient treated with antithyroid drugs. The receptors were sampled from a man between 18 and 35 years old with Graves disease.

Ten or more counts support this clonotype. The chain uses TRBV27 and TRBJ1-5; D uncertain. Germline CDR1 and CDR2: MNHEY and SMNVEV (reference sequence). Trimming pared 6 bases from V and 3 bases from J, leaving 18 bases between. This CDR3 contains 16 residues. For the CDR3, the DNA is TGTGCCAGCAGCCCGGGCCCCTCGCATTCCAATCAGCCCCAGCATTTT. It translates to CASSPGPSHSNQPQHF.

Comment on this clonotype: A read error may explain this, as a much larger clone is one base away. The rearrangement uses TRBV12-3 or TRBV12-4 and TRBJ2-7, with TRBD1 matching 8 bases. The junction had 6 bases not matched to a gene; V was cut back by 6 bases and J by 2 bases. The CDR3 spans 14 residues. DNA of the CDR3: TGTGCCAGCAGCCAGGGACAGGTCCCCTACGAGCAGTACTTC. It yields the protein CASSQGQVPYEQYF.

The V gene is TRBV20-1, the J gene TRBJ2-1; D might be TRBD2 (6 bases). This CDR3 has 16 amino acids. V was pared by 2 bases and J by 4 bases, with 18 bases between. CDR1 and CDR2 from the germline V gene are DFQATT and SNEGSKA (reference sequence). CDR3 bases: TGCAGTGCTAGAAACATTGGTGGTAGCGGATACAATGAGCAGTTCTTC. Its protein is CSARNIGGSGYNEQFF.

There are many counts of this clonotype. V usage is TRBV29-1 and J usage is TRBJ1-1; 7 positions match TRBD1. This CDR3 region has 13 residues. In germline, CDR1 is SQVTM, CDR2 ANQGSEA. With 8 bases clipped from V and 4 bases from J, the junction kept 10 bases outside the gene matches. The CDR3 loop reads CSPSEAGGTEAFF. In nucleotides, the CDR3 is TGCAGCCCCTCCGAGGCAGGGGGCACTGAAGCTTTCTTT. Together with reference TRBV29-1 and TRBJ1-1, the CDR3 gives the full variable domain: SAVISQKPSRDICQRGTSLTIQCQVDSQVTMMFWYRQQPGQSLTLIATANQGSEATYESGFVIDKFPISRPNLTFSTLTVSNMSPEDSSIYLCSPSEAGGTEAFFGQGTRLTVV.

This clonotype was seen ten or more times. The genes are TRBV11-2 and TRBJ2-1; 12 nucleotides match TRBD2. V lost 5 bases, J lost 5 bases, and 4 bases stayed unmatched. The length of the CDR3 is 15 residues. Germline assignment: CDR1 SGHAT and CDR2 FQNNGV. CDR3: CASSRLAGAHNEQFF. In DNA form, the CDR3 reads TGTGCCAGCAGCAGACTAGCGGGAGCCCACAATGAGCAGTTCTTC.

This clonotype was found a few times. This chain links TRBV11-3 with TRBJ2-2; D is unresolved. The CDR3 is 16 residues long. V lost 1 base and J lost 1, with 10 bases in between. Per the germline V gene, CDR1 is SGHNT and CDR2 is YENEEA. The CDR3 sequence is CASSLVRTVNTGELFF. The CDR3 DNA sequence: TGTGCCAGCAGCTTAGTCCGGACCGTGAACACCGGGGAGCTGTTTTTT.

This clonotype was counted between two and nine times. This chain links TRBV5-4 with TRBJ1-6; no reliable D call. This CDR3 has 16 amino acids. Germline lookup yields CDR1 SGHNT and CDR2 YYREEE (reference sequence). V lost 2 bases and J lost 5, with 14 bases in between. Here the CDR3 DNA reads TGTGCCAGCAGCTTCGGGCAGGCGGTGAATAATTCACCCCTCCACTTT. This codes for CASSFGQAVNNSPLHF.

V and J are TRBV11-2 and TRBJ2-1, with 12 bases aligning to TRBD2. Trimming cost V 5 bases and J 5 bases; bases outside gene matches: 10. The V gene's germline CDR1 is SGHAT and CDR2 FQNNGV. The CDR3 runs to 17 residues. This CDR3 is CASSARPLAGGDNEQFF. CDR3 nucleotides: TGTGCCAGCAGCGCTCGCCCCCTAGCGGGAGGGGACAATGAGCAGTTCTTC.

This clonotype came up a few times. The chain couples TRBV27 to TRBJ2-5, with 15 bases matching TRBD2. J gave up 5 bases and V 4 bases, and 17 bases lay outside the gene matches. The CDR3 is 20 amino acids. Per germline, CDR1 MNHEY and CDR2 SMNVEV (reference sequence). DNA for the CDR3: TGTGCCAGCAGTTCGAAATATTTGGGACTAGCGGGAGGAGATAGGGAGACCCAGTACTTC. Translation: CASSSKYLGLAGGDRETQYF.

The chain couples TRBV4-1 to TRBJ2-7; a weak D match, TRBD1 (6 bases). Germline V lookup: CDR1 MGHRA, CDR2 YSYEKL. The CDR3 contains 14 residues. The V end lost 3 bases, the J end lost 1 base, and 10 bases lay between the germline ends. This CDR3 reads CASSHWDTSYEQYF. The CDR3 coding sequence is TGCGCCAGCAGCCACTGGGACACGTCCTACGAGCAGTACTTC.

The rearrangement uses TRBV5-1 and TRBJ2-4; 12 positions match TRBD2. The germline V gene has CDR1 SGHRS and CDR2 YFSETQ. Losses at the gene ends were 4 bases for V and 13 bases for J; bases not matched to a gene: 15. CDR3 size: 16 residues. In DNA form, the CDR3 reads TGCGCCAGCAGCCTACTAGCGGGAGGTCACCCCAATGAGCAGTACTTC. Translated, it gives CASSLLAGGHPNEQYF. The whole variable domain, filled in from reference TRBV5-1 and TRBJ2-4, reads KAGVTQTPRYLIKTRGQQVTLSCSPISGHRSVSWYQQTPGQGLQFLFEYFSETQRNKGNFPGRFSGRQFSNSRSEMNVSTLELGDSALYLCASSLLAGGHPNEQYFGAGTRLSVL.